This TCR beta chain derives from a study of cytomegalovirus exposure and HLA in healthy donors. Findings of the study overall: Fewer N-insertions than the roughly 700-donor mean were reportedly shown by an Asian-associated ancestry cluster in a later analysis. Trimming of TCR beta V- and J-genes showed a link, identified in a later analysis, to a missense DCLRE1C variant. A later analysis found most CMV-associated TCR beta chains apparently HLA-restricted. Associated with HLA alleles at 0.05 false discovery rate in a later analysis were 16,951 TCR beta sequences.

Regarding this clone: Its antigen remains unidentified.

Trimming cost V 4 bases and J 5 bases; bases outside gene matches: 9. CDR1 and CDR2 from the germline V gene are SGDLS and YYNGEE. The CDR3 spans 16 residues. PCR was performed using 60 Vbeta and 13 Jbeta primers. Libraries were prepared by immunoSEQ multiplex PCR; TCRdb keeps only in-frame clonotypes and omits some of them. The repertoire holds some 140,000 clones, with 80% as singletons. Material for sequencing was PBMCs. The clonotype comes from a man aged 25 to 40 in good health and CMV-seronegative. V gene TRBV9 combines with J gene TRBJ2-2; 9 nucleotides match TRBD1. Written as DNA, the CDR3 is TGTGCCAGCAGCCTAGGGACAGGGATGAGGACCGGGGAGCTGTTTTTT. Its protein is CASSLGTGMRTGELFF.